The 31 T cell receptor beta chains given below trace back to one sample, sequenced in a study of early T cells in non-severe SARS-CoV-2 infection. TCRdb re-analysed the 5' RACE reads in MiXCR, keeping a single row per CDR3 protein. The table records about 49,000 distinct CDR3 sequences, about an eighth of them present only once. Sequencing used whole blood. The receptor source for this set is an adult who was a healthcare worker with PCR-confirmed SARS-CoV-2 infection or an uninfected control (not recorded which).

This clonotype was detected a few times. This chain links TRBV6-5 with TRBJ1-2; D perhaps matches TRBD1 (5 bases). Germline V gives CDR1 MNHEY, CDR2 SVGAGI. With 5 bases removed from V and 1 base from J, the gap between germline ends came to 11 bases. This CDR3 has 14 amino acids. Here the CDR3 reads CASSARDLNYGYTF. The CDR3, as DNA: TGTGCCAGCAGTGCCCGGGACCTTAACTATGGCTACACCTTC.

This clonotype was detected a few times. The chain is built from TRBV28 and TRBJ2-7; D is unresolved. The germline V gene encodes CDR1 MDHEN and CDR2 SYDVKM. The CDR3 length is 12 residues. Trimming took off 3 bases at V and 2 bases at J, with 5 bases between the two ends. This CDR3 reads CASSFLTYEQYF. CDR3 in DNA: TGTGCCAGCAGTTTCCTCACCTACGAGCAGTACTTC.

This clonotype has just a few counts. The chain recombines TRBV5-1 with TRBJ2-3, with D hard to call. Germline assignment: CDR1 SGHRS and CDR2 YFSETQ. The CDR3 runs to 14 residues. Trimming shortened V by 5 bases and J by 0 bases, and 10 bases separated the two germline ends. CDR3 DNA sequence: TGCGCCAGCAGTTCCCAATCCAGCACAGATACGCAGTATTTT. This gives the protein CASSSQSSTDTQYF. Based on the CDR3 plus reference TRBV5-1 and TRBJ2-3, the full variable domain is KAGVTQTPRYLIKTRGQQVTLSCSPISGHRSVSWYQQTPGQGLQFLFEYFSETQRNKGNFPGRFSGRQFSNSRSEMNVSTLELGDSALYLCASSSQSSTDTQYFGPGTRLTVL.

The rearrangement joins TRBV9 to TRBJ1-3; 7 bases align to TRBD1. This CDR3 comprises 15 residues. Germline V lookup: CDR1 SGDLS, CDR2 YYNGEE. After removal of 3 bases from V and 2 bases from J, the junction contained 5 bases not matched to a gene. The CDR3 loop reads CASSGQQGTGNTIYF. CDR3 coding DNA: TGTGCCAGCAGCGGCCAACAGGGGACTGGAAACACCATATATTTT.

This clonotype was seen at least ten times. The DNA of the CDR3 is TGTGCCAGCAACGGGCAAACAGATACGCAGTATTTT. This codes for CASNGQTDTQYF. This chain links TRBV2 with TRBJ2-3, with D hard to call. V shed 7 bases and J shed 3 bases, with 8 bases lying between them. The CDR3 totals 12 residues. CDR1 and CDR2 (germline): SNHLY, FYNNEI. Supplemented by reference TRBV2 and TRBJ2-3, the full variable domain reads EPEVTQTPSHQVTQMGQEVILRCVPISNHLYFYWYRQILGQKVEFLVSFYNNEISEKSEIFDDQFSVERPDGSNFTLKIRSTKLEDSAMYFCASNGQTDTQYFGPGTRLTVL.

The chain recombines TRBV18 with TRBJ1-2, with 7 bases lining up with TRBD1. The CDR3 loop spans 17 amino acids. Losses at the gene ends were 6 bases for V and 1 base for J; bases not matched to a gene: 14. The germline V gene has CDR1 KGHSH and CDR2 LQKENI. CDR3 in DNA: TGTGCCAGCTCGAACTCGGGACAGCGAGTAAATAACTATGGCTACACCTTC. It specifies CASSNSGQRVNNYGYTF.

The gene calls are TRBV20-1 and TRBJ2-5; TRBD2 agrees at 12 bases. Germline CDR1 and CDR2: DFQATT and SNEGSKA (reference sequence). The V gene end was trimmed by 5 bases and the J gene end by 6 bases; junction bases not matched to a gene: 10. This CDR3 has 15 residues. The CDR3 loop reads CSARPSGRASKTQYF. CDR3 DNA: TGCAGTGCTCGTCCTAGCGGGAGGGCCTCAAAGACCCAGTACTTC.

This clonotype was counted ten times or more. The V and J genes are TRBV10-2 and TRBJ2-1, with 7 bases lining up with TRBD2. Unmatched junction bases numbered 3, after V lost 7 bases and J lost 0 bases. CDR3 length equals 14 residues. Per germline, CDR1 WSHSY and CDR2 SAAADI. The CDR3 is CASIQRGSYNEQFF. In nucleotides, the CDR3 is TGCGCCAGCATTCAGCGGGGCTCCTACAATGAGCAGTTCTTC.

This chain joins TRBV6-1 and TRBJ1-5, with D possibly being TRBD1 (6 bases). From germline, CDR1 is MNHNS and CDR2 SASEGT. This CDR3 contains 15 residues. V was cut by 4 bases and J by 2 bases, with 12 bases left in between. The CDR3 nucleotides are TGTGCCAGCAGTGTGGGGGGCCGGGGCAATCAGCCCCAGCATTTT. Residues: CASSVGGRGNQPQHF.

The chain has TRBV2 and TRBJ2-1, with D possibly being TRBD2 (6 bases). The germline V gene has CDR1 SNHLY and CDR2 FYNNEI. The CDR3 is 14 amino acids. Trimming removed 11 bases from V and 4 bases from J, with 18 bases in between. The DNA for the CDR3 is TGTGCCTCAGGGTCCATTGCGGGGTACAATGAGCAGTTCTTC. Its protein is CASGSIAGYNEQFF.

This clonotype was observed many times. The V call is TRBV28, the J call TRBJ2-1; TRBD2 matches at 8 bases. The CDR3 has 14 amino acids. V dropped 4 bases and J dropped 5; count of bases not matched to a gene: 4. CDR1 and CDR2 from the germline V gene are MDHEN and SYDVKM. The CDR3 sequence: CASSSGGPNNEQFF. CDR3 in DNA: TGTGCCAGCAGTTCGGGGGGGCCGAACAATGAGCAGTTCTTC.

The chain is built from TRBV11-2 and TRBJ1-2; D is unclear. Germline V lookup: CDR1 SGHAT, CDR2 FQNNGV. The V and J ends lost 4 bases and 4 bases respectively, with 16 bases between them. The CDR3 has 15 amino acids. The CDR3 sequence: CASSSRAGFPYGYTF. Here the CDR3 DNA reads TGTGCCAGCAGCTCCCGAGCGGGATTCCCCTATGGCTACACCTTC.

V gene TRBV28 combines with J gene TRBJ2-3; D remains ambiguous. The length of the CDR3 is 14 residues. Germline V gene lookup returns CDR1 MDHEN and CDR2 SYDVKM. V was cut by 3 bases and J by 4 bases, with 11 bases left in between. The CDR3 protein is CASSFAPSPDTQYF. The CDR3 coding sequence is TGTGCCAGCAGTTTTGCACCTTCTCCAGATACGCAGTATTTT. Full variable domain (missing parts from reference TRBV28 and TRBJ2-3): DVKVTQSSRYLVKRTGEKVFLECVQDMDHENMFWYRQDPGLGLRLIYFSYDVKMKEKGDIPEGYSVSREKKERFSLILESASTNQTSMYLCASSFAPSPDTQYFGPGTRLTVL.

This clonotype was seen a handful of times. The chain links TRBV19 to TRBJ2-7, with D uncertain. The CDR3 consists of 13 residues. V was shortened by 4 bases and J by 0 bases, with 7 bases between the two germline ends. Per the germline V gene, CDR1 is LNHDA and CDR2 is SQIVND (reference sequence). The CDR3 loop is CASSTTLSYEQYF. The CDR3 bases are TGTGCCAGTAGTACGACACTCTCCTACGAGCAGTACTTC.

This clonotype was found a few times. The rearrangement joins TRBV3-1 to TRBJ2-7; D is unclear. CDR1 and CDR2 (germline): LGHDT, YNNKEL (reference sequence). CDR3 length: 14 amino acids. The V end was cut by 2 bases, the J end by 3 bases, with 11 bases between. The CDR3 loop reads CASSQFPPSYEQYF. DNA of the CDR3: TGTGCCAGCAGCCAATTCCCTCCTAGCTACGAGCAGTACTTC.

Many counts were recorded for this clonotype. This rearrangement joins TRBV10-3 to TRBJ2-7; the match to TRBD2 covers 7 bases. Trimming cost V 0 bases and J 4 bases; bases outside gene matches: 3. Germline V gene lookup returns CDR1 ENHRY and CDR2 SYGVKD. The CDR3 consists of 14 residues. The DNA for the CDR3 is TGTGCCATCAGTGAGTCAATAGCGGGTTACGAGCAGTACTTC. As protein: CAISESIAGYEQYF.

J is TRBJ1-5 and V is TRBV10-3; D is uncertain. Germline CDR1 reads ENHRY; CDR2 reads SYGVKD. This CDR3 has 14 residues. Deletions cut 3 bases from V and 3 bases from J, with 9 bases between. The CDR3 reads CAISENTYNQPQHF. In nucleotides, the CDR3 is TGTGCCATCAGTGAAAACACCTACAATCAGCCCCAGCATTTT.

This clonotype was observed a few times. This chain links TRBV10-3 with TRBJ2-3; D may correspond to TRBD1 or TRBD2 (6 bases each). V lost 11 bases and J 6 bases, leaving 18 bases between the germline ends. This CDR3 comprises 13 residues. CDR1 is ENHRY, CDR2 SYGVKD, per germline. CDR3 sequence: CAGARRGPDTQYF. CDR3 nucleotides: TGTGCCGGCGCCCGCCGGGGGCCGGATACGCAGTATTTT.

The genes are TRBV20-1 and TRBJ2-7; D is uncertain. V was pared by 2 bases and J by 2 bases, with 7 bases between. The CDR3 extends over 12 amino acids. From germline, CDR1 is DFQATT and CDR2 SNEGSKA (reference sequence). The CDR3 protein is CSARPRAYEQYF. The CDR3 DNA reads TGCAGTGCTAGACCTAGGGCCTACGAGCAGTACTTC.

CDR3 DNA: TGTGCTAGTGCCCCTGGGGTAGCGGGCACAGATACGCAGTATTTT. Protein product: CASAPGVAGTDTQYF. This rearrangement joins TRBV12-5 to TRBJ2-3, with a tentative D call TRBD2 (6 bases). V lost 7 bases and J 1 base, leaving 15 bases between the germline ends. The CDR3 covers 15 residues. Germline V CDR1 and CDR2: LGHNT, FRNRAP.

At least ten counts were recorded for this clonotype. This chain joins TRBV9 and TRBJ1-3; unclear D gene. V was shortened by 4 bases and J by 4 bases, with 6 bases between the two germline ends. This CDR3 has 12 amino acids. Germline V CDR1 and CDR2: SGDLS, YYNGEE. CDR3 DNA sequence: TGTGCCAGCAGCCCCCAGGGAAACACCATATATTTT. Translated: CASSPQGNTIYF.

This chain connects TRBV7-9 to TRBJ1-2, with 7 nucleotides matching TRBD1. Germline assignment: CDR1 SEHNR and CDR2 FQNEAQ (reference sequence). V lost 4 bases and J lost 4; bases outside the gene matches: 9. The length of the CDR3 is 15 residues. CDR3 sequence reads: CASSSGTVRGYGYTF. DNA for the CDR3: TGTGCCAGCAGCTCGGGGACAGTTCGGGGCTATGGCTACACCTTC. Filled out from reference TRBV7-9 and TRBJ1-2, the complete variable domain reads DTGVSQNPRHKITKRGQNVTFRCDPISEHNRLYWYRQTLGQGPEFLTYFQNEAQLEKSRLLSDRFSAERPKGSFSTLEIQRTEQGDSAMYLCASSSGTVRGYGYTFGSGTRLTVV.

This clonotype was recorded at least ten times. The V and J genes are TRBV24-1 and TRBJ2-3; 9 nucleotides align to TRBD1. This CDR3 has 19 amino acids. Germline CDR1 is KGHDR and CDR2 is SFDVKD. The junction had 17 bases not matched to a gene; V was cut back by 4 bases and J by 4 bases. The CDR3 region is CATSDRRGGQGGDPDTQYF. CDR3 in DNA: TGTGCCACCAGTGACCGTCGAGGGGGACAGGGAGGGGACCCAGATACGCAGTATTTT.

V is TRBV28 and J is TRBJ1-4; 7 nucleotides align to TRBD1. Trimming took 4 bases from V and 7 from J; bases not matched to a gene: 6. CDR1 MDHEN and CDR2 SYDVKM come from the germline V gene. The length of the CDR3 is 14 residues. CDR3 region: CASSSPGGTEKLFF. CDR3 sequence (DNA): TGTGCCAGCAGTTCTCCAGGGGGAACTGAAAAACTGTTTTTT.

This clonotype was seen repeatedly, ten times or more. The V gene is TRBV6-2 or TRBV6-3, the J gene TRBJ1-5, with 10 bases fitting TRBD1. The CDR3 is 15 amino acids. V lost 2 bases, J lost 4 bases, and 2 bases stayed unmatched. Germline CDR1 reads MNHEY; CDR2 reads SVGEGT. In DNA form, the CDR3 reads TGTGCCAGCAGTTACGGGACAGGGGTTAATCAGCCCCAGCATTTT. Residues: CASSYGTGVNQPQHF.

In this sample, this clonotype turned up many times. The chain employs TRBV7-9 and TRBJ2-5; weak D call: TRBD2 (5 bases). V was trimmed by 3 bases and J by 5 bases, leaving 16 bases between them. The CDR3 runs 15 residues. In germline, CDR1 is SEHNR, CDR2 FQNEAQ (reference sequence). CDR3: CASSFPTSGTETQYF. DNA of the CDR3: TGTGCCAGCAGCTTCCCCACTAGTGGCACGGAGACCCAGTACTTC.

This clonotype was detected ten times or more. The chain joins TRBV6-5 to TRBJ2-7; D assignment may be TRBD1 or TRBD2 (5 bases each). Looked up from germline, CDR1 is MNHEY and CDR2 is SVGAGI. The V and J ends lost 5 bases and 2 bases respectively, with 16 bases between them. The CDR3 is made up of 15 amino acids. The CDR3 bases are TGTGCCAGCAGTGCCGCCGGGACGGTAACCTACGAGCAGTACTTC. This gives the protein CASSAAGTVTYEQYF.

The chain recombines TRBV19 with TRBJ2-7, with a weak D call TRBD2 (6 bases). Deletions cut 0 bases from V and 2 bases from J, with 11 bases between. Germline V gene data show CDR1 as LNHDA and CDR2 as SQIVND (reference sequence). The CDR3 is 15 residues long. CDR3 sequence: CASSIDRGGTYEQYF. CDR3 nucleotides: TGTGCCAGTAGTATAGATCGTGGAGGGACCTACGAGCAGTACTTC.

This clonotype was seen a few times. V usage is TRBV4-1 and J usage is TRBJ1-4, with TRBD1 identical over 10 bases. The germline V gene encodes CDR1 MGHRA and CDR2 YSYEKL. CDR3 size: 16 residues. V shed 7 bases, J shed 8 bases, and the junction held 13 bases outside the gene matches. The CDR3 bases are TGCGCCAGCAACCAGGGGACAGGGGTCGAGGGGGAAAAACTGTTTTTT. Its translation: CASNQGTGVEGEKLFF.

V is TRBV28 and J is TRBJ2-7, with D possibly TRBD1 on 5 matching bases. CDR1 and CDR2 from the germline V gene are MDHEN and SYDVKM. V lost 8 bases and J lost 3, with 11 bases in between. This CDR3 has 12 amino acids. The DNA for the CDR3 is TGTGCCAGCCACGGACAACTCTACGAGCAGTACTTC. Translating it yields CASHGQLYEQYF.

This clonotype was detected only a few times. The chain uses TRBV20-1 and TRBJ2-7, with 7 positions matching TRBD1. The CDR3 is 10 amino acids. The J segment lost 7 bases and the V segment lost 5 bases, leaving 2 bases of the junction unmatched. Germline assignment: CDR1 DFQATT and CDR2 SNEGSKA (reference sequence). The CDR3 DNA reads as TGCAGTGCTTGGGACAGTGAGCAGTACTTC. It codes for CSAWDSEQYF.